These 14 T cell receptor beta chains were sequenced from one sample in a study of blood T cell repertoires in COVID-19. Libraries were prepared by immunoSEQ multiplex PCR; TCRdb keeps only in-frame clonotypes and omits some of them. Counted here are around 280,000 clones, around 90% occurring once; the ten biggest clones make up 6% to 7%. Sequenced sample: PBMCs or T cells enriched from blood (not recorded which). These receptors originate from a woman between 35 and 50 years old who had recovered from COVID-19.

As concerns this clone: Other DNA sequences from this sample encode an identical CDR3 as well. This chain links TRBV30 with TRBJ1-2, with D maybe TRBD1 (5 bases). The CDR3 spans 15 residues. The V end lost 0 bases, the J end lost 2 bases, and 13 bases lay between the germline ends. The V gene's germline CDR1 is GTSNPN and CDR2 SVGIG (reference sequence). As DNA, the CDR3 is TGTGCCTGGAGTGTACAAGGGGCACGGAACTATGGCTACACCTTC. Protein sequence: CAWSVQGARNYGYTF.

The V gene is TRBV28, the J gene TRBJ2-1; TRBD1 is a possible D gene (5 bases). V shed 4 bases and J shed 2 bases, with 15 bases lying between them. Germline assignment: CDR1 MDHEN and CDR2 SYDVKM. The CDR3 is 16 residues long. CDR3 residues: CASSSPSGSPYNEQFF. Here the CDR3 DNA reads TGTGCCAGCAGTTCACCTTCAGGGTCCCCCTACAATGAGCAGTTCTTC.

The rearrangement links TRBV9 to TRBJ2-7; 11 nucleotides match TRBD2. After removal of 3 bases from V and 4 bases from J, the junction contained 6 bases not matched to a gene. The CDR3 runs 15 residues. Germline V gene sequence: CDR1 SGDLS, CDR2 YYNGEE. CDR3 nucleotide sequence: TGTGCCAGCAGCGGGGCCGGGACTAGCGGATACGAGCAGTACTTC. It codes for CASSGAGTSGYEQYF.

On this clone: The sample carries other DNA sequences with the same CDR3. The CDR3 sequence is CASSTPGDTQYF. The CDR3 DNA reads as TGTGCCAGCAGCACCCCCGGGGATACGCAGTATTTT. V gene TRBV7-3 combines with J gene TRBJ2-3; D not resolved. CDR1 SGHTA and CDR2 FQGTGA come from the germline V gene. Deletions cut 5 bases from V and 6 bases from J, with 9 bases between. The CDR3 contains 12 residues.

The chain has TRBV9 and TRBJ2-2, with D uncertain. V was pared by 2 bases and J by 2 bases, with 10 bases between. The CDR3 length is 15 residues. Germline CDR1 reads SGDLS; CDR2 reads YYNGEE. The CDR3 loop is CASSVDTVNTGELFF. The CDR3 nucleotides are TGTGCCAGCAGCGTCGATACGGTCAACACCGGGGAGCTGTTTTTT.

In its sample, this clone was seen many times. The V and J genes are TRBV2 and TRBJ1-1; 8 bases map to TRBD1. Trimming removed 1 base from V and 6 bases from J; junction bases left unmatched: 13. CDR3 length equals 17 residues. Per the germline V gene, CDR1 is SNHLY and CDR2 is FYNNEI. The CDR3 nucleotides are TGTGCCAGCAGTGAAGGCCTAAGGCAGGGGGCTTTTCCTGAAGCTTTCTTT. It specifies CASSEGLRQGAFPEAFF.

The chain couples TRBV3-1 (or the pseudogene TRBV3-2) to TRBJ2-5, with D tentatively TRBD2 (5 bases). CDR1 and CDR2 from the germline V gene are LGHDT and YNNKEL (reference sequence). Trimming shortened V by 1 base and J by 5 bases, and 17 bases separated the two germline ends. The CDR3 runs 16 residues. Here the CDR3 DNA reads TGTGCCAGCAGCCAAGCTCCTGGGCGGGCCGGTGAGACCCAGTACTTC. It translates to CASSQAPGRAGETQYF.

The rearrangement joins TRBV7-9 to TRBJ2-7; 12 bases agree with TRBD2. CDR1 is SEHNR, CDR2 FQNEAQ, per germline (reference sequence). The junction had 15 bases not matched to a gene; V was cut back by 6 bases and J by 0 bases. The length of the CDR3 is 19 residues. The CDR3 nucleotides are TGTGCCAGCAGTGGACTAGCGGGACGAAACCGACCCTCCTCCTACGAGCAGTACTTC. Translating gives CASSGLAGRNRPSSYEQYF.

The chain carries TRBV28 and TRBJ1-5; D uncertain. With 3 bases removed from V and 6 bases from J, the gap between germline ends came to 9 bases. The CDR3 has 13 amino acids. The germline CDR1 and CDR2 sequences are MDHEN and SYDVKM. CDR3: CASSLFGGQPQHF. DNA of the CDR3: TGTGCCAGCAGTTTGTTCGGCGGTCAGCCCCAGCATTTT.

The chain employs TRBV5-6 and TRBJ1-4; 7 bases are a match to TRBD1. The CDR3 is 16 amino acids. Germline V gene data show CDR1 as SGHDT and CDR2 as YYEEEE. V gave up 4 bases and J gave up 3 bases; unmatched junction bases: 9. The CDR3 is CASSLRQGSANEKLFF. Here the CDR3 DNA reads TGTGCCAGCAGCCTCAGACAGGGCTCGGCTAATGAAAAACTGTTTTTT.

The CDR3, as DNA: TGCGCCAGCAGCTTGGAGGTTAGGGGGCACGAGCAGTACTTC. Amino acid sequence: CASSLEVRGHEQYF. V gene TRBV5-1 combines with J gene TRBJ2-7, with 7 bases aligning to TRBD1. The germline V gene has CDR1 SGHRS and CDR2 YFSETQ. J was trimmed by 5 bases and V by 0 bases; bases with no gene match: 5. The CDR3 runs to 14 residues.

The V and J genes are TRBV28 and TRBJ2-4; D is possibly TRBD2 (7 bases). CDR1 and CDR2 (germline): MDHEN, SYDVKM. The V end lost 3 bases, the J end lost 8 bases, and 14 bases lay between the germline ends. The CDR3 contains 14 residues. The CDR3 protein is CASSFTGRGDIQYF. The CDR3 DNA reads as TGTGCCAGCAGTTTCACAGGGAGGGGGGACATTCAGTACTTC. Filled out from reference TRBV28 and TRBJ2-4, the complete variable domain reads DVKVTQSSRYLVKRTGEKVFLECVQDMDHENMFWYRQDPGLGLRLIYFSYDVKMKEKGDIPEGYSVSREKKERFSLILESASTNQTSMYLCASSFTGRGDIQYFGAGTRLSVL.

The rearrangement joins TRBV19 to TRBJ2-5; the match to TRBD2 covers 9 bases. Unmatched junction bases numbered 23, after V lost 6 bases and J lost 3 bases. The CDR3 is 20 residues long. Looked up from germline, CDR1 is LNHDA and CDR2 is SQIVND (reference sequence). The CDR3 spells CASSPPIPHLAGNRKETQYF. The CDR3 coding sequence is TGTGCCAGTAGCCCGCCTATCCCCCATCTAGCGGGGAACCGAAAAGAGACCCAGTACTTC.

A remark on this clone: The junction departs from the called germline gene at one end, perhaps through a read error. This chain uses TRBV7-7 with TRBJ2-1; 9 bases agree with TRBD2. Germline V gives CDR1 SSHAT, CDR2 FNYEAQ (reference sequence). The CDR3 length is 15 residues. CDR3: CASSRVAGATNEQFF. In DNA form, the CDR3 reads TGTGCTAGCAGCCGCGTAGCGGGAGCGACCAATGAGCAGTTCTTC.